The next 27 T cell receptor beta chains were all read from a single sample in a study of technical replicates of blood from a handful of donors. Libraries were prepared by immunoSEQ multiplex PCR; TCRdb keeps only in-frame clonotypes and omits some of them. Here the sample spans 65,000 to 85,000 clones, 85% to 95% being singletons. Sequencing was done on a sample of T cells isolated from PBMCs. These receptor sequences come from a human donor in good health.

For the CDR3, the DNA is TGTGCCAGCAGCTTAGGCCTAGATAGAATGGAGCGGGAGGGCCATTATGAGCAGTTCTTC. Amino acid sequence: CASSLGLDRMEREGHYEQFF. This chain links TRBV13 with TRBJ2-1; TRBD2 matches 10 bases. The J segment lost 8 bases and the V segment lost 0 bases, leaving 19 bases of the junction unmatched. Germline V gives CDR1 PRHDT, CDR2 FYEKMQ (reference sequence). There are 20 residues in the CDR3.

The chain is built from TRBV19 and TRBJ2-1; D is unresolved. Germline lookup yields CDR1 LNHDA and CDR2 SQIVND (reference sequence). The CDR3 covers 14 residues. V lost 5 bases to trimming and J lost 1 base, with 9 bases between them. DNA for the CDR3: TGTGCCAGTAGTGTCTCGCTATCCTACAATGAGCAGTTCTTC. It specifies CASSVSLSYNEQFF.

The rearrangement links TRBV9 to TRBJ2-1; no firm D call. The CDR3 is made up of 13 amino acids. From germline, CDR1 is SGDLS and CDR2 YYNGEE. Trimming removed 4 bases at V and 0 bases at J, with 5 bases between. Here the CDR3 reads CASSPSSYNEQFF. DNA of the CDR3: TGTGCCAGCAGCCCCAGCTCCTACAATGAGCAGTTCTTC.

The rearrangement joins TRBV27 to TRBJ1-1; D is possibly TRBD1 (6 bases). Trimming removed 6 bases from V and 3 bases from J, with 14 bases in between. Germline CDR1 is MNHEY and CDR2 is SMNVEV (reference sequence). This CDR3 spans 14 amino acids. The CDR3 region is CASSLRGLDTEAFF. Here the CDR3 DNA reads TGTGCCAGCAGCCTCAGGGGATTGGACACTGAAGCTTTCTTT.

V usage is TRBV11-3 and J usage is TRBJ2-5, with 9 bases matching TRBD2. CDR1 is SGHNT, CDR2 YENEEA, per germline. The J segment lost 6 bases and the V segment lost 5 bases, leaving 4 bases of the junction unmatched. The CDR3 is 13 residues long. The DNA for the CDR3 is TGTGCCAGCAGCGACGGGACTAGCAAGACCCAGTACTTC. The encoded protein is CASSDGTSKTQYF.

V is TRBV2 and J is TRBJ2-1, with TRBD2 identical over 8 bases. Trimming at V came to 1 base and at J to 7 bases, leaving 9 bases not matched to a gene. Germline CDR1 and CDR2: SNHLY and FYNNEI. The CDR3 runs to 16 residues. CDR3: CASSEESLGTSNEQFF. CDR3 nucleotide sequence: TGTGCCAGCAGTGAAGAGTCTTTGGGGACTAGTAATGAGCAGTTCTTC.

The chain links TRBV25-1 to TRBJ2-3, with a tentative D call TRBD1 (5 bases). The germline V gene has CDR1 MGHDK and CDR2 SYGVNS. There are 15 residues in the CDR3. V was clipped by 5 bases and J by 2 bases, with 14 bases between them. This CDR3 is CASSPTASYTDTQYF. The CDR3 DNA reads TGTGCCAGCAGTCCGACAGCGTCTTACACAGATACGCAGTATTTT.

The V gene is TRBV11-2, the J gene TRBJ2-7, with TRBD2 matching over 13 bases. This CDR3 region has 16 residues. The germline CDR1 and CDR2 sequences are SGHAT and FQNNGV. V shed 6 bases and J 3 bases; nucleotides not matched to a gene: 8. CDR3 DNA sequence: TGTGCCAGCAGTCATGGACTAGCGGGAGATAGCTACGAGCAGTACTTC. Protein sequence: CASSHGLAGDSYEQYF.

The chain joins TRBV6-1 to TRBJ1-2; possibly TRBD1 for D (5 bases). V shed 2 bases and J shed 4 bases, with 11 bases lying between them. The CDR3 is 14 residues long. Germline CDR1 MNHNS, CDR2 SASEGT. The CDR3: CASSETRQSYGYTF. As DNA, the CDR3 is TGTGCCAGCAGTGAAACGCGACAGAGCTATGGCTACACCTTC.

The rearrangement uses TRBV4-2 and TRBJ1-2; D gene ambiguous. CDR1 is LGHNA, CDR2 YNFKEQ, per germline. This CDR3 spans 12 amino acids. The ends were cut back, 5 bases at V and 4 bases at J, with 8 bases in the middle. CDR3 DNA sequence: TGTGCCAGCAGCGGGCAAACCTATGGCTACACCTTC. This gives the protein CASSGQTYGYTF.

This chain connects TRBV20-1 to TRBJ2-7; 7 bases line up with TRBD1. Per the germline V gene, CDR1 is DFQATT and CDR2 is SNEGSKA (reference sequence). CDR3 length equals 11 residues. The V gene end was trimmed by 4 bases and the J gene end by 6 bases; junction bases not matched to a gene: 3. The CDR3 spells CSANGQVEQYF. CDR3 sequence (DNA): TGCAGTGCTAACGGACAGGTCGAGCAGTACTTC.

The count of this clone is one. The J gene is TRBJ1-1, the V gene TRBV11-3; D possibly corresponds to TRBD1 (5 bases). Trimming removed 5 bases from V and 1 base from J, with 11 bases in between. The germline V gene has CDR1 SGHNT and CDR2 YENEEA. The CDR3 length is 14 residues. The CDR3 loop reads CASSPEGQNTEAFF. CDR3 in DNA: TGTGCCAGCAGCCCCGAAGGACAGAACACTGAAGCTTTCTTT.

V and J are TRBV5-1 and TRBJ1-1; 7 bases match TRBD1. V dropped 2 bases and J dropped 6; count of bases not matched to a gene: 7. The CDR3 covers 14 residues. In germline, CDR1 is SGHRS, CDR2 YFSETQ. The CDR3 spells CASSFGQQGSEAFF. CDR3 bases: TGCGCCAGCAGCTTTGGGCAACAGGGGTCTGAAGCTTTCTTT.

The V and J genes are TRBV5-1 and TRBJ2-3, with D possibly TRBD2 on 6 matching bases. CDR3 length: 15 amino acids. V lost 0 bases to trimming and J lost 0 bases, with 8 bases between them. Germline lookup yields CDR1 SGHRS and CDR2 YFSETQ. The CDR3 sequence is CASSLEGTSTDTQYF. CDR3 bases: TGCGCCAGCAGCTTGGAAGGGACTAGCACAGATACGCAGTATTTT. Complete variable domain (other parts from reference TRBV5-1 and TRBJ2-3): KAGVTQTPRYLIKTRGQQVTLSCSPISGHRSVSWYQQTPGQGLQFLFEYFSETQRNKGNFPGRFSGRQFSNSRSEMNVSTLELGDSALYLCASSLEGTSTDTQYFGPGTRLTVL.

This clone has just one count. CDR3 protein: CASSHLPGLAGVRRETQYF. CDR3 nucleotide sequence: TGTGCCAGCAGCCACCTCCCGGGACTAGCGGGAGTCCGGCGAGAGACCCAGTACTTC. The chain couples TRBV4-2 to TRBJ2-5; 14 nucleotides agree with TRBD2. CDR3 length: 19 residues. Germline V gene lookup returns CDR1 LGHNA and CDR2 YNFKEQ. Germline trimming cut 3 bases from V and 4 bases from J; bases unmatched to any gene: 13.

The chain recombines TRBV27 with TRBJ2-1, with TRBD2 matching 11 bases. CDR1 and CDR2 (germline): MNHEY, SMNVEV (reference sequence). CDR3 size: 15 residues. The trim removed 5 bases at V and 4 bases at J, leaving 4 bases unmatched. CDR3 protein: CASSLSGRGYNEQFF. For the CDR3, the DNA is TGTGCCAGCAGTCTTAGCGGGAGGGGGTACAATGAGCAGTTCTTC.

The chain has TRBV4-1 and TRBJ2-2, with D unresolved. Trimming stripped 4 bases from V and 3 bases from J, with 9 bases between. The germline V gene encodes CDR1 MGHRA and CDR2 YSYEKL. CDR3 length: 14 residues. CDR3 loop: CASSPNGDTGELFF. The DNA of the CDR3 is TGCGCCAGCAGCCCAAACGGAGACACCGGGGAGCTGTTTTTT.

The chain is built from TRBV10-3 and TRBJ1-1; 9 positions match TRBD1. The CDR3 length is 14 residues. V lost 7 bases to trimming and J lost 2 bases; unmatched junction nucleotides: 5. Per germline, CDR1 ENHRY and CDR2 SYGVKD. In DNA, the CDR3 is TGTGCCATCACCGCAACAGGGGGCAACACTGAAGCTTTCTTT. Its translation: CAITATGGNTEAFF.

The chain recombines TRBV29-1 with TRBJ2-5, with D maybe TRBD1 (6 bases). The CDR3 is made up of 13 amino acids. Germline CDR1 and CDR2: SQVTM and ANQGSEA. V was pared by 3 bases and J by 5 bases, with 13 bases between. The CDR3: CSVDLSGAETQYF. Written as DNA, the CDR3 is TGCAGCGTTGATCTATCAGGGGCGGAGACCCAGTACTTC. Filled out from reference TRBV29-1 and TRBJ2-5, the complete variable domain reads SAVISQKPSRDICQRGTSLTIQCQVDSQVTMMFWYRQQPGQSLTLIATANQGSEATYESGFVIDKFPISRPNLTFSTLTVSNMSPEDSSIYLCSVDLSGAETQYFGPGTRLLVL.

The chain couples TRBV30 to TRBJ2-1; 7 bases line up with TRBD2. Germline trimming cut 4 bases from V and 4 bases from J; bases unmatched to any gene: 13. The CDR3 runs 16 residues. Germline-derived CDR1 and CDR2 are GTSNPN and SVGIG (reference sequence). The CDR3 DNA is TGTGCCTGGATGGAGGGAGGGAGGGGAATGTACAATGAGCAGTTCTTC. Amino acids: CAWMEGGRGMYNEQFF.

The V gene is TRBV7-2, the J gene TRBJ2-5; 8 nucleotides match TRBD1. This CDR3 spans 15 amino acids. Trimming took 6 bases from V and 5 from J; bases not matched to a gene: 11. Germline assignment: CDR1 SGHTA and CDR2 FQGNSA. In DNA form, the CDR3 reads TGTGCCAGCAGACGGTCTGGACAGGGCGGTGAGACCCAGTACTTC. Translating it yields CASRRSGQGGETQYF.

V gene TRBV11-1 combines with J gene TRBJ2-7; D possibly corresponds to TRBD2 (5 bases). Germline V gene sequence: CDR1 SGHAT, CDR2 FQDESV (reference sequence). The V end was cut by 1 base, the J end by 3 bases, with 13 bases between. CDR3 length: 15 amino acids. The DNA of the CDR3 is TGTGCCAGCAGCTTAGGGAACGGGAATCTCTACGAGCAGTACTTC. Amino acids: CASSLGNGNLYEQYF.

The chain recombines TRBV7-6 with TRBJ2-7; possibly TRBD2 for D (6 bases). V lost 5 bases to trimming and J lost 3 bases, with 11 bases between them. This CDR3 is 13 amino acids long. Germline loops: CDR1 SGHVS, CDR2 FNYEAQ. The CDR3 DNA reads as TGTGCCAGCAGCACGGGGACTGGCTACGAGCAGTACTTC. This sequence encodes CASSTGTGYEQYF.

The chain joins TRBV13 to TRBJ1-5; D is uncertain. V was pared by 0 bases and J by 6 bases, with 15 bases between. In germline, CDR1 is PRHDT, CDR2 FYEKMQ (reference sequence). The CDR3 loop spans 16 amino acids. The CDR3 region is CASSLGNMEVPQPQHF. CDR3 nucleotides: TGTGCCAGCAGCTTAGGTAATATGGAGGTTCCTCAGCCCCAGCATTTT.

The rearrangement uses TRBV25-1 and TRBJ1-1; D uncertain. Germline-derived CDR1 and CDR2 are MGHDK and SYGVNS. Trimming cost V 6 bases and J 0 bases, with 11 bases left between them. The CDR3 sequence is 14 residues long. The CDR3 here is CASSPSVLNTEAFF. The DNA for the CDR3 is TGTGCCAGCAGCCCCTCGGTTCTGAACACTGAAGCTTTCTTT.

The chain has TRBV18 and TRBJ1-1; 7 nucleotides align to TRBD1. V dropped 4 bases and J dropped 3; count of bases not matched to a gene: 2. The germline V gene encodes CDR1 KGHSH and CDR2 LQKENI. The length of the CDR3 is 13 residues. For the CDR3, the DNA is TGTGCCAGCTCACTTCAGGGGGACACTGAAGCTTTCTTT. Translating it yields CASSLQGDTEAFF.

The V call is TRBV5-1, the J call TRBJ2-2; weak D call: TRBD2 (6 bases). Germline CDR1 SGHRS, CDR2 YFSETQ. Trimming removed 5 bases at V and 0 bases at J, with 11 bases between. The CDR3 extends over 15 amino acids. CDR3 protein: CASSKRAANTGELFF. The CDR3 DNA follows: TGCGCCAGCAGTAAGCGGGCAGCGAACACCGGGGAGCTGTTTTTT. Filled out from reference TRBV5-1 and TRBJ2-2, the complete variable domain reads KAGVTQTPRYLIKTRGQQVTLSCSPISGHRSVSWYQQTPGQGLQFLFEYFSETQRNKGNFPGRFSGRQFSNSRSEMNVSTLELGDSALYLCASSKRAANTGELFFGEGSRLTVL.